The rows below give T cell receptor beta chains drawn from one sample of a study of CD8 T cells in Susac syndrome. TCRdb re-called the immunoSEQ multiplex PCR reads with MiXCR, one entry per CDR3 protein. The table records roughly 200,000 distinct CDR3 sequences, 80% to 95% of them present only once. Sequencing was done on a sample of CD4+ T cells from PBMCs. The source of these receptors is a human donor in good health. CDR3s include the opening cysteine and the closing phenylalanine or tryptophan. D genes are given only for firm matches. A row's size may be missing; if present it is once, few, many or a size class.

V: TRBV5-1; size: .; J: TRBJ2-1; D: TRBD2; CDR3: CASRGELILNEQFF; DNA: TGCGCCAGCCGGGGGGAGCTGATCCTCAATGAGCAGTTCTTC
V: TRBV20-1; size: once; J: TRBJ1-5; D: .; CDR3: CSSEGGQGQPQHF; DNA: TGCAGCTCAGAAGGAGGGCAAGGTCAGCCCCAGCATTTT
V: TRBV29-1; size: .; J: TRBJ1-2; D: .; CDR3: CSVVSGSEGYTF; DNA: TGCAGCGTTGTATCAGGGAGTGAGGGCTACACCTTC
V: TRBV20-1; size: .; J: TRBJ2-2; D: TRBD2; CDR3: CSAPRGGVRTGELFF; DNA: TGCAGTGCTCCCCGGGGGGGAGTTCGCACCGGGGAGCTGTTTTTT
V: TRBV12-3/TRBV12-4; size: .; J: TRBJ2-4; D: .; CDR3: CASSFGTGTGIQYF; DNA: TGTGCCAGCAGTTTCGGAACGGGGACGGGGATTCAGTACTTC
V: TRBV7-9; size: .; J: TRBJ2-7; D: TRBD2; CDR3: CASSPGVTAGEQYF; DNA: TGTGCCAGCAGTCCCGGGGTAACAGCGGGGGAGCAGTACTTC
V: TRBV29-1; size: .; J: TRBJ2-5; D: .; CDR3: CSVGAGATQETQYF; DNA: TGCAGCGTTGGGGCGGGGGCGACCCAAGAGACCCAGTACTTC
V: TRBV7-9; size: .; J: TRBJ1-1; D: .; CDR3: CASSLLSPHNTEAFF; DNA: TGTGCCAGCAGCTTACTTTCTCCCCACAACACTGAAGCTTTCTTT
V: TRBV19; size: once; J: TRBJ1-5; D: .; CDR3: CASSIDPVGGRQPQHF; DNA: TGTGCCAGTAGTATAGATCCGGTTGGGGGCCGACAGCCCCAGCATTTT
V: TRBV7-8; size: .; J: TRBJ2-2; D: .; CDR3: CASIIGAFTGELFF; DNA: TGTGCCAGCATCATCGGGGCGTTCACCGGGGAGCTGTTTTTT
V: TRBV7-2; size: .; J: TRBJ1-4; D: .; CDR3: CASSPAPGEEEKLFF; DNA: TGTGCCAGCAGCCCGGCGCCGGGGGAAGAAGAAAAACTGTTTTTT
V: TRBV20-1; size: .; J: TRBJ2-2; D: .; CDR3: CSARDGGASGELFF; DNA: TGCAGTGCTAGAGATGGGGGGGCCAGCGGGGAGCTGTTTTTT
V: TRBV2; size: .; J: TRBJ2-3; D: .; CDR3: CASSGHSGDADTQYF; DNA: TGTGCCAGCAGTGGGCACAGTGGGGACGCAGATACGCAGTATTTT
V: TRBV29-1; size: .; J: TRBJ1-1; D: .; CDR3: CSVDKGQALGNTEAFF; DNA: TGCAGCGTTGATAAGGGTCAGGCCTTAGGAAACACTGAAGCTTTCTTT
V: TRBV6-1; size: .; J: TRBJ1-1; D: .; CDR3: CASGAGPMNTEAFF; DNA: TGTGCCAGCGGGGCGGGACCTATGAACACTGAAGCTTTCTTT
V: TRBV29-1; size: .; J: TRBJ1-5; D: .; CDR3: CSVEEHLNQPQHF; DNA: TGCAGCGTTGAGGAGCACCTCAATCAGCCCCAGCATTTT
V: TRBV3-1; size: .; J: TRBJ1-2; D: .; CDR3: CASSQEGRSYGYTF; DNA: TGTGCCAGCAGCCAAGAGGGTCGGAGCTATGGCTACACCTTC
V: TRBV18; size: .; J: TRBJ1-1; D: .; CDR3: CASSPMGADTEAFF; DNA: TGTGCCAGCTCACCAATGGGCGCGGACACTGAAGCTTTCTTT
V: TRBV2; size: .; J: TRBJ2-1; D: .; CDR3: CASSEVGTGVNEQFF; DNA: TGTGCCAGCAGTGAAGTGGGGACCGGGGTCAATGAGCAGTTCTTC
V: TRBV9; size: .; J: TRBJ1-2; D: .; CDR3: CASSPSGTQYYGYTF; DNA: TGTGCCAGCAGCCCATCCGGGACACAGTACTATGGCTACACCTTC
V: TRBV5-4; size: .; J: TRBJ2-2; D: TRBD2; CDR3: CASSLPSGAGELFF; DNA: TGTGCCAGCAGCCTGCCTAGCGGGGCCGGGGAGCTGTTTTTT
V: TRBV7-8; size: .; J: TRBJ2-3; D: .; CDR3: CASSLVRNTQYF; DNA: TGTGCCAGCAGCTTAGTGAGAAATACGCAGTATTTT
V: TRBV6-1; size: .; J: TRBJ1-5; D: TRBD1; CDR3: CACRTGTGNQPQHF; DNA: TGTGCCTGCCGGACCGGGACAGGAAATCAGCCCCAGCATTTT
V: TRBV5-1; size: .; J: TRBJ2-5; D: .; CDR3: CASSPGLQPHQETQYF; DNA: TGCGCCAGCAGCCCGGGACTCCAACCCCATCAAGAGACCCAGTACTTC
V: TRBV7-2; size: once; J: TRBJ1-2; D: .; CDR3: CASSRTVGGGRWNGYTF; DNA: TGTGCCAGCAGCCGTACTGTCGGCGGGGGGCGGTGGAATGGCTACACCTTC
V: TRBV5-1; size: .; J: TRBJ2-5; D: TRBD2; CDR3: CASSPGLAGAAETQYF; DNA: TGCGCCAGCAGCCCGGGACTAGCGGGGGCCGCTGAGACCCAGTACTTC
V: TRBV20-1; size: .; J: TRBJ1-1; D: .; CDR3: CSAPPGTKGTEAFF; DNA: TGCAGTGCTCCTCCCGGGACCAAGGGCACTGAAGCTTTCTTT
V: TRBV4-3; size: .; J: TRBJ1-3; D: .; CDR3: CASSQDLGVSGNTIYF; DNA: TGCGCCAGCAGCCAAGATCTCGGGGTCTCTGGAAACACCATATATTTT
V: TRBV28; size: .; J: TRBJ2-5; D: .; CDR3: CASSFGGPGVETQYF; DNA: TGTGCCAGCAGTTTCGGTGGCCCAGGGGTGGAGACCCAGTACTTC